Following are 11 T cell receptor beta chains from one sample sequenced in a study of identical twins (dated by TCRdb to between 2015 and 2016). Library creation used 5' RACE. TCRdb shows the sequencer as Illumina HiSeq 2000. TCRdb redid the processing of the public reads, applying fastp at Q25 and MiXCR, and retained in-frame beta chains. Every entry covers one CDR3 protein and lists the most common genes and DNA from its rows. This sample holds 650,000 to 750,000 distinct CDR3 sequences; 21% were observed only once. The ten largest clones represent 4.3% of the sample. The data were also submitted as part of a second study, on T cells expressing NK-cell markers.

The sample taken for sequencing was PBMCs. These receptors all come from a young woman in good health.

This clonotype was detected a few times. The gene calls are TRBV10-3 and TRBJ2-5; 8 bases align to TRBD1. Unmatched junction bases numbered 10, after V lost 3 bases and J lost 1 base. Germline values: CDR1 ENHRY, CDR2 SYGVKD. The CDR3 has 17 amino acids. CDR3 nucleotides: TGTGCCATCAGTGATTGGGGACAGGATGAAAGCCAAGAGACCCAGTACTTC. Translation gives CAISDWGQDESQETQYF.

This clonotype was observed a few times. V and J are TRBV10-3 and TRBJ2-5; D is unclear. Trimming took 4 bases from V and 5 from J, leaving 23 bases between them. Germline CDR1 ENHRY, CDR2 SYGVKD. This CDR3 has 17 residues. The CDR3 DNA reads as TGTGCCATCAGTGGCCGAAGAACAGCCCCGAGCGAGGAGACCCAGTACTTC. Its translation is CAISGRRTAPSEETQYF.

Many counts were recorded for this clonotype. The chain recombines TRBV10-3 with TRBJ2-5; 8 positions match TRBD2. V gave up 8 bases and J gave up 5 bases; unmatched junction bases: 7. The CDR3 runs to 13 residues. Per germline, CDR1 ENHRY and CDR2 SYGVKD. In nucleotides, the CDR3 is TGTGCCATCGGGCTAGCGGGCGATGAGACCCAGTACTTC. Protein product: CAIGLAGDETQYF.

This clonotype has a count of ten or more. One end of the junction is discordant with germline, which a read error may explain. The chain joins TRBV10-3 to TRBJ1-1; the match to TRBD1 covers 8 bases. The CDR3 totals 12 residues. Germline-derived CDR1 and CDR2 are ENHRY and SYGVKD. The CDR3 DNA reads TGTGCCATCAGTGGGTCCGGACAGGGCCGCTTTTTT. Translation: CAISGSGQGRFF.

The CDR3 region has the DNA TGTGCCAGCAGCTTACTCACGGGCTCGGGTGGCGGGGAGCTGTTTTTT. The encoded protein is CASSLLTGSGGGELFF. The chain uses TRBV7-2 and TRBJ2-2; D is uncertain. V lost 2 bases to trimming and J lost 7 bases, with 17 bases between them. The germline CDR1 and CDR2 sequences are SGHTA and FQGNSA. The CDR3 sequence is 16 residues long.

Only a few counts were recorded for this clonotype. This sequence joins TRBV20-1 and TRBJ2-2, with D unclear. The germline V gene has CDR1 DFQATT and CDR2 SNEGSKA (reference sequence). The V gene lost 5 bases and the J gene lost 0 bases, with 10 bases spanning the gap. The CDR3 is 14 residues long. For the CDR3, the DNA is TGCAGTGCTGCCGACTTAACGAACACCGGGGAGCTGTTTTTT. Translation: CSAADLTNTGELFF.

This clonotype was seen a few times. CDR3 in DNA: TGTGCCAGCAGGAGGACAGGGGTCAATGAAAAACTGTTTTTT. Its translation is CASRRTGVNEKLFF. The chain employs TRBV6-1 and TRBJ1-4; 9 bases map to TRBD1. This CDR3 spans 14 amino acids. CDR1 MNHNS and CDR2 SASEGT come from the germline V gene. Germline trimming cut 6 bases from V and 5 bases from J; bases unmatched to any gene: 4.

The table lists this clonotype with a count of one. The chain carries TRBV10-3 and TRBJ2-7; 7 nucleotides align to TRBD2. J was trimmed by 7 bases and V by 6 bases; bases with no gene match: 15. Germline V gene data show CDR1 as ENHRY and CDR2 as SYGVKD. This CDR3 spans 15 amino acids. CDR3 in amino acids: CAIRQSGINAREQYF. CDR3 DNA: TGTGCCATCAGACAAAGCGGGATCAACGCTAGGGAGCAGTACTTC.

This clonotype was counted between two and nine times. The chain links TRBV6-2 or TRBV6-3 to TRBJ2-5, with 9 nucleotides matching TRBD1. This CDR3 is built from 15 residues. Germline V CDR1 and CDR2: MNHEY, SVGEGT. V was pared by 5 bases and J by 4 bases, with 8 bases of the junction left unmatched. CDR3 sequence reads: CASSLHRGRLETQYF. The CDR3 nucleotides are TGTGCCAGCAGTCTTCACAGGGGGCGATTAGAGACCCAGTACTTC.

The chain is built from TRBV24-1 and TRBJ1-1; 8 positions agree with TRBD1. V dropped 3 bases and J dropped 2; count of bases not matched to a gene: 4. The CDR3 extends over 15 amino acids. Germline lookup yields CDR1 KGHDR and CDR2 SFDVKD. The CDR3 sequence is CATSDLDRVNTEAFF. The CDR3 DNA sequence: TGTGCCACCAGTGATCTGGACAGGGTTAACACTGAAGCTTTCTTT.

The CDR3 region has the DNA TGCAGTGCTAGGCGGGGGGGCAAAGGGGAGCAGTTCTTC. This encodes CSARRGGKGEQFF. The chain uses TRBV20-1 and TRBJ2-1, with 9 nucleotides matching TRBD2. Trimming took 3 bases from V and 10 from J; bases not matched to a gene: 7. CDR1 is DFQATT, CDR2 SNEGSKA, per germline (reference sequence). This CDR3 is 13 amino acids long.